Below are 26 T cell receptor beta chains sequenced from a single sample in a study of graft-versus-host responses after intestinal transplantation. The data were produced by immunoSEQ multiplex PCR, yet TCRdb's version contains in-frame clones alone and is incomplete. The repertoire holds over 45,000 clones, roughly 93% seen once, with about 5.5% in the top ten. The source material was PBMCs, sampled 750 to 800 days after a first intestinal transplant, on the day of a second. The receptors originated from a human patient who received an intestinal transplant, so some T cells may come from the graft donor.

About this clone: Germline is not matched at one junction end, which may reflect a read error. The chain has TRBV5-1 and TRBJ2-2, with 7 bases matching TRBD1. Per the germline V gene, CDR1 is SGHRS and CDR2 is YFSETQ. The CDR3 length is 12 residues. CDR3 bases: TGCGCCAGTACAGGGGACACCGGGGAGCTGCTTTTT. This gives the protein CASTGDTGELLF.

The chain has TRBV21-1 and TRBJ1-1. TRBV21-1 is a pseudogene. There are 12 residues in the CDR3. The DNA of the CDR3 is TGTGCCAGCAGCACCCGATGGGGAGAAGCTTTCTTT. Protein sequence: CASSTRWGEAFF.

J is TRBJ2-4 and V is TRBV6-5; 8 bases line up with TRBD2. Germline loops: CDR1 MNHEY, CDR2 SVGAGI. The CDR3 is 14 amino acids. With 5 bases clipped from V and 8 bases from J, the junction kept 8 bases outside the gene matches. The CDR3 DNA is TGTGCCAGCAGTCCCTTCTCGCGGGAGGACATTCAGTACTTC. As protein: CASSPFSREDIQYF.

This rearrangement joins TRBV29-1 to TRBJ2-7; 10 positions match TRBD1. The germline CDR1 and CDR2 sequences are SQVTM and ANQGSEA. V dropped 5 bases and J dropped 2; count of bases not matched to a gene: 9. The CDR3 contains 15 residues. The CDR3 loop is CSVTPRDRGAYEQYF. Written as DNA, the CDR3 is TGCAGCGTTACTCCCCGGGACAGGGGCGCCTACGAGCAGTACTTC.

This sequence joins TRBV7-8 and TRBJ2-3; 8 nucleotides match TRBD1. Per germline, CDR1 SGHVS and CDR2 FQNEAQ. The CDR3 runs to 15 residues. V lost 7 bases to trimming and J lost 1 base; unmatched junction nucleotides: 7. The CDR3 loop reads CASTPGGAGTDTQYF. The CDR3, as DNA: TGTGCCAGCACCCCAGGGGGCGCGGGCACAGATACGCAGTATTTT.

This rearrangement joins TRBV15 to TRBJ2-3, with D possibly TRBD1 on 5 matching bases. The CDR3 is made up of 14 amino acids. CDR1 is LNHNV, CDR2 YYDKDF, per germline (reference sequence). V lost 0 bases, J lost 4 bases, and 8 bases lay in between. CDR3 sequence: CATSRDRAPDTQYF. CDR3 coding DNA: TGTGCCACCAGCAGAGACAGGGCCCCAGATACGCAGTATTTT.

The chain links TRBV29-1 to TRBJ2-7; D ambiguous. The V and J ends lost 4 bases and 3 bases respectively, with 10 bases between them. This CDR3 spans 12 amino acids. The germline CDR1 and CDR2 sequences are SQVTM and ANQGSEA. CDR3 nucleotide sequence: TGCAGCGTTGGGGGATTTAACTACGAGCAGTACTTC. This sequence encodes CSVGGFNYEQYF.

The V and J genes are TRBV6-4 and TRBJ2-7; unclear D gene. The CDR3 contains 13 residues. Trimming removed 4 bases from V and 2 bases from J, with 9 bases in between. In germline, CDR1 is MRHNA, CDR2 SNTAGT. The CDR3 bases are TGTGCCAGCAGTGTGGAATCCGCCTACGAGCAGTACTTC. It yields the protein CASSVESAYEQYF.

The chain combines TRBV5-1 with TRBJ2-1; D call uncertain. The CDR3 length is 18 residues. V was clipped by 3 bases and J by 0 bases, with 19 bases between them. Germline V gene data show CDR1 as SGHRS and CDR2 as YFSETQ. The CDR3 nucleotides are TGCGCCAGCAGCTCCTCCCCGGACGGTTCGAGCTCCTACAATGAGCAGTTCTTC. Encoded protein: CASSSSPDGSSSYNEQFF.

J is TRBJ1-1 and V is TRBV10-3; 8 nucleotides match TRBD1. CDR1 is ENHRY and CDR2 is SYGVKD in the germline V gene. The CDR3 is 13 residues long. Germline trimming cut 8 bases from V and 2 bases from J; bases unmatched to any gene: 4. The CDR3 coding sequence is TGTGCCATCGTGGGACAGGTTAACACTGAAGCTTTCTTT. It codes for CAIVGQVNTEAFF.

The chain recombines TRBV18 with TRBJ2-7; TRBD1 aligns across 8 bases. CDR1 and CDR2 (germline): KGHSH, LQKENI. V was clipped by 0 bases and J by 3 bases; unmatched bases: 7. This CDR3 is 16 amino acids long. The CDR3 sequence: CASSPPAGQGGYEQYF. As DNA, the CDR3 is TGTGCCAGCTCACCACCGGCAGGACAGGGAGGCTACGAGCAGTACTTC.

This chain links TRBV7-9 with TRBJ2-1; 7 bases match TRBD1. Germline V gene lookup returns CDR1 SEHNR and CDR2 FQNEAQ (reference sequence). The trim removed 5 bases at V and 3 bases at J, leaving 7 bases unmatched. The CDR3 contains 15 residues. CDR3 amino acids: CASSPLNRGYNEQFF. The CDR3 DNA sequence: TGTGCCAGCAGCCCACTGAACAGGGGCTACAATGAGCAGTTCTTC. The whole variable domain, filled in from reference TRBV7-9 and TRBJ2-1, reads DTGVSQNPRHKITKRGQNVTFRCDPISEHNRLYWYRQTLGQGPEFLTYFQNEAQLEKSRLLSDRFSAERPKGSFSTLEIQRTEQGDSAMYLCASSPLNRGYNEQFFGPGTRLTVL.

V and J are TRBV5-1 and TRBJ2-7; D remains unclear. The germline V gene encodes CDR1 SGHRS and CDR2 YFSETQ. The V gene lost 5 bases and the J gene lost 0 bases, with 21 bases spanning the gap. CDR3 length: 17 residues. In nucleotides, the CDR3 is TGCGCCAGCAGGGTCCACTCACAATCAGCATCCTCCTACGAGCAGTACTTC. Its protein is CASRVHSQSASSYEQYF.

The rearrangement joins TRBV4-2 to TRBJ2-7; D unresolved. Per the germline V gene, CDR1 is LGHNA and CDR2 is YNFKEQ. There are 13 residues in the CDR3. Trimming took 0 bases from V and 5 from J, leaving 8 bases between them. This CDR3 reads CASSQDEANEQYF. CDR3 bases: TGTGCCAGCAGCCAAGATGAGGCAAACGAGCAGTACTTC.

This clone turned up a few times. The V call is TRBV30, the J call TRBJ1-5; D might be TRBD1 (6 bases). The CDR3 is 13 amino acids. Trimming pared 8 bases from V and 2 bases from J, leaving 13 bases between. Germline lookup yields CDR1 GTSNPN and CDR2 SVGIG (reference sequence). The CDR3 spells CALGGAGNQPQHF. In DNA form, the CDR3 reads TGTGCCCTTGGGGGCGCGGGCAATCAGCCCCAGCATTTT.

This chain uses TRBV6-6 with TRBJ1-2; D is unresolved. This CDR3 is built from 13 residues. The germline CDR1 and CDR2 sequences are MNHNY and SVGAGI (reference sequence). Trimming removed 0 bases from V and 2 bases from J, with 4 bases in between. The CDR3 DNA is TGTGCCAGCAGTTACTCGGGGAACTATGGCTACACCTTC. This codes for CASSYSGNYGYTF.

V gene TRBV9 combines with J gene TRBJ2-1; D is perhaps TRBD1 or TRBD2 (5 bases each). Trimming stripped 2 bases from V and 4 bases from J, with 13 bases between. Germline values: CDR1 SGDLS, CDR2 YYNGEE. The CDR3 is 15 amino acids. CDR3 coding DNA: TGTGCCAGCAGCGTCCGGGACCGATATTACAATGAGCAGTTCTTC. It translates to CASSVRDRYYNEQFF.

V is TRBV9 and J is TRBJ1-5, with D tentatively TRBD1 (6 bases). Germline V gene sequence: CDR1 SGDLS, CDR2 YYNGEE. Deletions cut 0 bases from V and 0 bases from J, with 22 bases between. This CDR3 is 20 amino acids long. CDR3 in amino acids: CASSVGRQGRYEYSNQPQHF. In DNA form, the CDR3 reads TGTGCCAGCAGCGTAGGCCGCCAGGGGCGATACGAATATAGCAATCAGCCCCAGCATTTT.

This clone was seen a single time. The V gene is TRBV14, the J gene TRBJ2-1; a possible D gene is TRBD2 (6 bases). This CDR3 is built from 15 residues. The germline V gene has CDR1 SGHDN and CDR2 FVKESK. Between the trimmed V and J ends, which lost 3 bases and 6 bases, there was a span of 15 bases. CDR3 coding DNA: TGTGCCAGCAGCCATTGGGGGGTGCTCTTCAATGAGCAGTTCTTC. Amino acids: CASSHWGVLFNEQFF.

The V call is TRBV6-1, the J call TRBJ2-1, with D hard to call. CDR1 and CDR2 from the germline V gene are MNHNS and SASEGT. V lost 5 bases and J 8 bases, leaving 7 bases between the germline ends. The CDR3 has 11 amino acids. CDR3 bases: TGTGCCAGCAGTTTATTAGATGAGCAGTTCTTC. It codes for CASSLLDEQFF.

This clone was seen only once. This sequence joins TRBV21-1 and TRBJ1-1; the table's D gene call, TRBD1, was not cross checked with the DNA. TRBV21-1 is assigned pseudogene status. The CDR3 is 13 amino acids. The CDR3 protein is CASIPTGGTEAFF. In nucleotides, the CDR3 is TGTGCCAGCATTCCTACAGGGGGGACTGAAGCTTTCTTT.

The chain has TRBV27 and TRBJ2-7; D may be TRBD2 (6 bases). Between the trimmed V and J ends, which lost 6 bases and 5 bases, there was a span of 17 bases. This CDR3 has 14 residues. Germline-derived CDR1 and CDR2 are MNHEY and SMNVEV (reference sequence). The CDR3 sequence: CASRIDGGLDEQYF. CDR3 in DNA: TGTGCCAGCAGAATTGACGGGGGTCTAGACGAGCAGTACTTC.

V gene TRBV5-1 combines with J gene TRBJ2-1; possibly TRBD1 for D (5 bases). The germline gives CDR1 SGHRS, CDR2 YFSETQ. V shed 3 bases and J shed 6 bases, with 16 bases lying between them. The CDR3 is made up of 15 amino acids. This chain's CDR3 is CASSSAGQLSNEQFF. The DNA of the CDR3 is TGCGCCAGCAGCTCGGCAGGGCAGCTTTCCAATGAGCAGTTCTTC.

The CDR3 loop reads CASSLDPVTGELFF. The CDR3 nucleotides read TGCGCCAGCAGCTTGGACCCTGTAACCGGGGAGCTGTTTTTT. V gene TRBV5-1 combines with J gene TRBJ2-2; D is undetermined. The CDR3 consists of 14 residues. Trimming cost V 0 bases and J 5 bases, with 8 bases left between them. Germline V gene data show CDR1 as SGHRS and CDR2 as YFSETQ.

This chain uses TRBV5-1 with TRBJ1-1, with D hard to call. Germline CDR1 is SGHRS and CDR2 is YFSETQ. With 3 bases removed from V and 0 bases from J, the gap between germline ends came to 12 bases. The CDR3 runs 15 residues. The CDR3 reads CASSSGVGMNTEAFF. In DNA, the CDR3 is TGCGCCAGCAGCTCCGGGGTGGGGATGAACACTGAAGCTTTCTTT. Looking up the rest from reference TRBV5-1 and TRBJ1-1 gives the full variable domain: KAGVTQTPRYLIKTRGQQVTLSCSPISGHRSVSWYQQTPGQGLQFLFEYFSETQRNKGNFPGRFSGRQFSNSRSEMNVSTLELGDSALYLCASSSGVGMNTEAFFGQGTRLTVV.

V usage is TRBV7-3 and J usage is TRBJ2-1; the D call may be TRBD1 or TRBD2 (6 bases each). The CDR3 is 16 amino acids. Germline lookup yields CDR1 SGHTA and CDR2 FQGTGA. V dropped 5 bases and J dropped 4 bases, with 18 bases sitting between them. This CDR3 reads CASSPKGGLRYNEQFF. The CDR3 DNA reads as TGTGCCAGCAGCCCGAAGGGGGGCCTTCGATACAATGAGCAGTTCTTC. Full variable domain (remainder filled in from reference TRBV7-3 and TRBJ2-1): GAGVSQTPSNKVTEKGKYVELRCDPISGHTALYWYRQSLGQGPEFLIYFQGTGAADDSGLPNDRFFAVRPEGSVSTLKIQRTERGDSAVYLCASSPKGGLRYNEQFFGPGTRLTVL.